These T cell receptor beta chains were read from a single sample in a study of cytomegalovirus exposure and HLA in healthy donors. Some clones are missing from TCRdb's copy, which holds only in-frame ones; the method was immunoSEQ multiplex PCR. The top ten hold roughly 2% of the sample, which has approximately 300,000 clones, around four fifths seen once. The source material was PBMCs. The source of these receptors is a woman aged 40-49 years in good health and CMV-seropositive. The CDR3 runs from the conserved cysteine through the conserved F or W. A D gene is named only where the DNA matches it firmly. The size entry is marked missing in some rows and otherwise reads once, few, many or a size class.

>TRBV28|TRBD1|TRBJ2-6|.
CAIKGAGNSGANVLTF
TGTGCCATCAAGGGGGCCGGGAACTCTGGGGCCAACGTCCTGACTTTC
>TRBV5-4|TRBD2|TRBJ2-7|.
CASSSPTSGTYEQYF
TGTGCCAGCAGTTCTCCTACTAGCGGGACCTACGAGCAGTACTTC
>TRBV11-3|.|TRBJ2-7|.
CASSFGGWGEQYF
TGTGCCAGCAGCTTCGGGGGTTGGGGGGAGCAGTACTTC
>TRBV4-1|TRBD2|TRBJ2-1|once
CASSQVDLGLAVYNEQFF
TGCGCCAGCAGCCAAGTTGATCTGGGACTAGCAGTTTACAATGAGCAGTTCTTC
>TRBV6-5|.|TRBJ2-7|.
CASSPGVYEQYF
TGTGCCAGCAGTCCGGGGGTCTACGAGCAGTACTTC
>TRBV11-1|TRBD2|TRBJ2-4|.
CASSLNLGGENSQYF
TGTGCCAGCAGCCTGAATTTGGGAGGGGAAAACAGTCAGTACTTC
>TRBV18|.|TRBJ1-5|.
CASSSPTAGSPQHF
TGTGCCAGCTCTTCCCCGACTGCCGGGAGCCCCCAGCATTTT
>TRBV29-1|TRBD2|TRBJ2-7|.
CSVLASGRGEQYF
TGCAGCGTTCTTGCTAGCGGGAGGGGCGAGCAGTACTTC
>TRBV5-1|TRBD1|TRBJ2-5|.
CASSLGGTGEETQYF
TGCGCCAGCAGCTTGGGTGGGACAGGGGAGGAGACCCAGTACTTC
>TRBV7-6|.|TRBJ2-3|.
CASSLVAAPATQYF
TGTGCCAGCAGCTTAGTAGCGGCGCCGGCTACGCAGTATTTT
>TRBV7-2|TRBD1|TRBJ1-1|.
CASSPGVRGRDTEAFF
TGTGCCAGCAGCCCAGGGGTCAGGGGGCGGGACACTGAAGCTTTCTTT
>TRBV28|TRBD1|TRBJ2-7|.
CASSLRQGNEQYF
TGTGCCAGCAGTTTACGACAGGGGAACGAGCAGTACTTC